This is a list of T cell receptor beta chains from one sample in a study of early T cells in non-severe SARS-CoV-2 infection. TCRdb called the 5' RACE reads again in MiXCR, with one record for every CDR3 protein. The table lists 100,000 to 150,000 distinct CDR3 sequences, 15% of them singletons. Sequencing input: whole blood. These receptors originate from an adult who was a healthcare worker with PCR-confirmed SARS-CoV-2 infection or an uninfected control (not recorded which). Both conserved end residues are part of each CDR3. D genes are given only for firm matches. A clone size is listed for some rows: how often the clone was seen (once, few, many), or a class if it is expanded.

len	v_gene	j_gene	abundance	d_gene	CDR3nt	CDR3aa
15	TRBV5-1	TRBJ2-1	-	-	TGCGCCAGCAGCCCCGTAAGGGAGTCCTACAATGAGCAGTTCTTC	CASSPVRESYNEQFF
13	TRBV20-1	TRBJ2-5	-	-	TGCAGTGCTAGAGATTGGGCTGGAGAGACCCAGTACTTC	CSARDWAGETQYF
15	TRBV11-1	TRBJ2-1	few	-	TGTGCCAGCAGCCGTGGGCGGAGCTCCTACAATGAGCAGTTCTTC	CASSRGRSSYNEQFF
16	TRBV7-2	TRBJ2-5	many	-	TGTGCCAGCAGCGCACGGGGGGCCCGATTAGGGGAGACCCAGTACTTC	CASSARGARLGETQYF
15	TRBV19	TRBJ2-3	many	TRBD1	TGTGCCAGTAGTATCTCGTCGACAGGGGGAAATACGCAGTATTTT	CASSISSTGGNTQYF
12	TRBV3-1	TRBJ2-1	-	-	TGTGCCAGCAGCCAAGTGTCGAATGAGCAGTTCTTC	CASSQVSNEQFF
12	TRBV7-2	TRBJ2-7	few	-	TGTGCCAGCAGCTTAGACTACCGGACAGTGTACTTC	CASSLDYRTVYF
14	TRBV7-6	TRBJ2-7	-	TRBD1	TGTGCCAGCAGCTTAGCGGGGACAGAAGACGAGCAGTACTTC	CASSLAGTEDEQYF
14	TRBV12-3/TRBV12-4	TRBJ2-5	few	-	TGTGCCAGCAGGATCTCCGGGGGCTGGGAGACCCAGTACTTC	CASRISGGWETQYF
15	TRBV24-1	TRBJ2-1	once	-	TGTGCCACCAGTGACCCGGGGGGCGGTTACAATGAGCAGTTCTTC	CATSDPGGGYNEQFF
12	TRBV6-6	TRBJ1-5	many	-	TGTGCCAGCAGTTACGTCCCTCAGCCCCAGCATTTT	CASSYVPQPQHF
12	TRBV2	TRBJ2-2	-	-	TGTGCCAGCCGACGGGGGCACGGGGAGCTGTTTTTT	CASRRGHGELFF
11	TRBV11-1	TRBJ2-1	once	-	TGTGCCAGCAGCCAGGACAATGAGCAGTTCTTC	CASSQDNEQFF
14	TRBV12-3/TRBV12-4	TRBJ1-5	many	-	TGTGCCAGCAGTTTCGGCTGGGGGGATCAGCCCCAGCATTTT	CASSFGWGDQPQHF
16	TRBV18	TRBJ1-1	few	-	TGTGCCAGCTTCATCGGGATCCCGGACGCCTACACTGAAGCTTTCTTT	CASFIGIPDAYTEAFF
14	TRBV7-9	TRBJ2-5	many	-	TGTGCCAGCAGCCCCACGGGACGACCCGAGACCCAGTACTTC	CASSPTGRPETQYF
15	TRBV18	TRBJ2-1	-	TRBD2	TGTGCCAGCTCACCACGGACTAGCGGGGACAATGAGCAGTTCTTC	CASSPRTSGDNEQFF
15	TRBV19	TRBJ2-7	-	TRBD1	TGTGCCAGTAGCCCCACACAGGGGACAGTGGGCGAGCAGTACTTC	CASSPTQGTVGEQYF
14	TRBV10-3	TRBJ2-3	few	-	TGTGCCACCGGCCCAGGGGGGCGCACAGATACGCAGTATTTT	CATGPGGRTDTQYF
15	TRBV7-8	TRBJ1-3	-	TRBD1	TGTGCCAGCAGCTTTCCACAGGGGGTTGGAAACACCATATATTTT	CASSFPQGVGNTIYF
14	TRBV3-1	TRBJ1-1	many	TRBD1	TGTGCCAGCAGCGTGCGGACAGGGGGCACTGAAGCTTTCTTT	CASSVRTGGTEAFF
15	TRBV6-5	TRBJ2-1	-	TRBD2	TGTGCCAGCAGTACTAAAGCGGGGGGGCTTTATGAGCAGTTCTTC	CASSTKAGGLYEQFF